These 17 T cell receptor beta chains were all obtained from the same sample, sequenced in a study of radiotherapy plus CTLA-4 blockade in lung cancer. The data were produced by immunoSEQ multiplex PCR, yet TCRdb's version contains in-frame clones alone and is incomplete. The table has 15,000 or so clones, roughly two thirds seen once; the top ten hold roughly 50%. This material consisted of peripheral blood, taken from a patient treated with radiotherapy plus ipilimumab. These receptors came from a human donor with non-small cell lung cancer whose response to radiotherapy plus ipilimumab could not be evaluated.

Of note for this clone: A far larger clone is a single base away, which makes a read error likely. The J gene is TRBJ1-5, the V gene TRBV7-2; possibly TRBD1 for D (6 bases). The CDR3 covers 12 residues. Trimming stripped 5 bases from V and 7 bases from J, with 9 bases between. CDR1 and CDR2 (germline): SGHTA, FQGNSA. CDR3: CASSPQGQPQHF. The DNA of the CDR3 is TGTGCCAGCAGCCCCCAGGGGCAGCCCCAGCATTTT. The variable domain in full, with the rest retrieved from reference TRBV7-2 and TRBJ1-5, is GAGVSQSPSNKVTEKGKDVELRCDPISGHTALYWYRQSLGQGLEFLIYFQGNSAPDKSGLPSDRFSAERTGGSVSTLTIQRTQQEDSAVYLCASSPQGQPQHFGDGTRLSIL.

For the CDR3, the DNA is TGCGCCAGCAGCCCAGGGACAGGGTCTGGGTATGGCTACACCTTC. Amino acids: CASSPGTGSGYGYTF. The chain uses TRBV4-3 and TRBJ1-2; 9 nucleotides agree with TRBD1. CDR3 length equals 15 residues. Losses at the gene ends were 4 bases for V and 5 bases for J; bases not matched to a gene: 8. Germline lookup yields CDR1 LGHNA and CDR2 YSLEER.

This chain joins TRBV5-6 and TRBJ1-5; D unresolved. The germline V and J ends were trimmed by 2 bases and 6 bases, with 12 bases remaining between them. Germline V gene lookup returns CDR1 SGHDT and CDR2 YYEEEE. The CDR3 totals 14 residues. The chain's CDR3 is CASSLGEGGQPQHF. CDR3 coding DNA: TGTGCCAGCAGCTTAGGAGAGGGCGGTCAGCCCCAGCATTTT.

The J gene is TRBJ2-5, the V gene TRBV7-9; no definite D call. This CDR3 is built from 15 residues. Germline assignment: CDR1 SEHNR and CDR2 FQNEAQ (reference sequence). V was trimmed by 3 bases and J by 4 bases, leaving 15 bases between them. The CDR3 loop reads CASSFRVPTAETQYF. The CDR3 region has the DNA TGTGCCAGCAGCTTCCGGGTCCCAACGGCAGAGACCCAGTACTTC.

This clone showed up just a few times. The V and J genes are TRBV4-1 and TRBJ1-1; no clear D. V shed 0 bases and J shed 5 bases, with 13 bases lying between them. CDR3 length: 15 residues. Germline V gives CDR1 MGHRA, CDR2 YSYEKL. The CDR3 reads CASSQEGLGGTEAFF. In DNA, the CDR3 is TGCGCCAGCAGCCAAGAGGGTCTGGGAGGGACTGAAGCTTTCTTT.

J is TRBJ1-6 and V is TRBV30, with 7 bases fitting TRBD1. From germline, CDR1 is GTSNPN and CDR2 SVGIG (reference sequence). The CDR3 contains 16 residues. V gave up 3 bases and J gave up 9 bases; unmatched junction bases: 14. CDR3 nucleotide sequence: TGTGCCTGGAGAAAGTATGGGGACAGCAAGACTTCACCCCTCCACTTT. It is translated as CAWRKYGDSKTSPLHF.

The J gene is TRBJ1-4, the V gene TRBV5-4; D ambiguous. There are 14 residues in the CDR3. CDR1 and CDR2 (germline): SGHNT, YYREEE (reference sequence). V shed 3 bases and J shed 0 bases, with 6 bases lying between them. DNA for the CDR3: TGTGCCAGCAGCTCTTATGCAACTAATGAAAAACTGTTTTTT. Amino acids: CASSSYATNEKLFF. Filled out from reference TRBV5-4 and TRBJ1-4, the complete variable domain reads ETGVTQSPTHLIKTRGQQVTLRCSSQSGHNTVSWYQQALGQGPQFIFQYYREEENGRGNFPPRFSGLQFPNYSSELNVNALELDDSALYLCASSSYATNEKLFFGSGTQLSVL.

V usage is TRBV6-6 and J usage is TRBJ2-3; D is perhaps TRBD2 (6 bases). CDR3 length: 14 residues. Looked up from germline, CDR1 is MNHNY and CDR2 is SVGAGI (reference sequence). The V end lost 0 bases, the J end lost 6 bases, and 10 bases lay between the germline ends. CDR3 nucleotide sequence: TGTGCCAGCAGTTACTCAACGGGGGTTGATACGCAGTATTTT. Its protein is CASSYSTGVDTQYF.

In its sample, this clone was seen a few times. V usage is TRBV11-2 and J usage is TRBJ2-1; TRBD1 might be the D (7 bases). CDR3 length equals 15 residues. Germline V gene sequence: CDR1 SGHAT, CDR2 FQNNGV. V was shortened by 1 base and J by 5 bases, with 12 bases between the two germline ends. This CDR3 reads CASSLGSGGNNEQFF. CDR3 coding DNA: TGTGCCAGCAGCTTAGGTTCAGGGGGGAACAATGAGCAGTTCTTC.

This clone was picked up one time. CDR3 DNA: TGTGCCAGCTCACCACCAGAGGGACACGGAGACACTGAAGCTTTCTTT. This translates into CASSPPEGHGDTEAFF. The chain is built from TRBV18 and TRBJ1-1, with D maybe TRBD1 (6 bases). Germline V gives CDR1 KGHSH, CDR2 LQKENI. V lost 0 bases to trimming and J lost 3 bases, with 14 bases between them. The CDR3 is 16 residues long.

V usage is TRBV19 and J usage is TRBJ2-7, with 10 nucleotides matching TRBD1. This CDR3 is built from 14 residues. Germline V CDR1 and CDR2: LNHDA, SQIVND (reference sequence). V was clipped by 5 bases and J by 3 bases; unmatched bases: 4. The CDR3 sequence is CASSFGTGDYEQYV. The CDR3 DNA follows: TGTGCCAGTAGTTTTGGGACAGGGGACTACGAGCAGTACGTC.

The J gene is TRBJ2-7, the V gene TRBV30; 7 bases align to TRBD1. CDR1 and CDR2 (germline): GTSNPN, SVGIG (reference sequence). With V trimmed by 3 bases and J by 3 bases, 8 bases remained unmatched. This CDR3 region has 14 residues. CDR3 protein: CAWRVPGGSYEQYF. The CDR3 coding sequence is TGTGCCTGGAGGGTTCCAGGGGGAAGCTACGAGCAGTACTTC.

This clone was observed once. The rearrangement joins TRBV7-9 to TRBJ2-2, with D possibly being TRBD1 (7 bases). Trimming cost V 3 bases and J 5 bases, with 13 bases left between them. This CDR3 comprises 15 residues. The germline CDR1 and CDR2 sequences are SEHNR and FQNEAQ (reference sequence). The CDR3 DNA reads TGTGCCAGCAGCTTCTTGGCAGGGGGGACCGGGGAGCTGTTTTTT. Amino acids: CASSFLAGGTGELFF.

The CDR3 here is CASSQGQGAEGYTF. The CDR3 nucleotides read TGCGCCAGCAGCCAAGGACAGGGGGCGGAGGGCTACACCTTC. The chain links TRBV4-1 to TRBJ1-2, with 10 bases matching TRBD1. Germline V gives CDR1 MGHRA, CDR2 YSYEKL. The CDR3 totals 14 residues. Trimming removed 1 base from V and 8 bases from J; junction bases left unmatched: 4.

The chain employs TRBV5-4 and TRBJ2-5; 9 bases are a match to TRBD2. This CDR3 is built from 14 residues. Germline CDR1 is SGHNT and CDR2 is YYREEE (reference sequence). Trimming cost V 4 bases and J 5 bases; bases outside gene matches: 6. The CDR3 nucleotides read TGTGCCAGCAGCGGAGCCGGGACTAGCGAGACCCAGTACTTC. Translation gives CASSGAGTSETQYF.

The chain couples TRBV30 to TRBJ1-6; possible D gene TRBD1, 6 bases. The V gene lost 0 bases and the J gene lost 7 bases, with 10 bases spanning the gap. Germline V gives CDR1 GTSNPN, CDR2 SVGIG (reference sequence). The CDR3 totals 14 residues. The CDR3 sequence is CAWSVGHKNSPLHF. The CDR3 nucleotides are TGTGCCTGGAGTGTGGGACACAAGAATTCACCCCTCCACTTT.

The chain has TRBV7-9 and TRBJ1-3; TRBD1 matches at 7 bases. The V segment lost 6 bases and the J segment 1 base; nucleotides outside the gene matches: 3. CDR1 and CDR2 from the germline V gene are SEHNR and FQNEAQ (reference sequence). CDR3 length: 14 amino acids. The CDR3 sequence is CASSHRGSGNTIYF. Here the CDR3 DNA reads TGTGCCAGCAGTCACAGGGGATCTGGAAACACCATATATTTT.